The clone carrying this TCR beta chain was picked up one time. This sample is drawn from a study of blood T cell repertoires in COVID-19. The CDR3 is made up of 11 amino acids. Looked up from germline, CDR1 is MNHEY and CDR2 is SVGEGT. The germline V and J ends were trimmed by 0 bases and 8 bases, with 4 bases remaining between them. This table comes from immunoSEQ multiplex PCR, and its TCRdb copy is limited to in-frame clones, with some not included. The table includes 25,000 to 35,000 clones, 90% detected once. The gene calls are TRBV6-2 or TRBV6-3 and TRBJ1-1; D unresolved. This TCR was sampled from a human donor in a cohort sampled during active COVID-19. Input material: peripheral blood. The CDR3 DNA reads TGTGCCAGCAGTTACTCACACGAAGCTTTCTTT. Residues: CASSYSHEAFF.